Following are 12 T cell receptor beta chains from one sample sequenced in a study of OX40 agonist ivuxolimab in advanced cancers. Only in-frame clones appear in the TCRdb table, and some are missing; sequencing was by immunoSEQ multiplex PCR. The table shows about 62,000 clones, with roughly 78% occurring only once. The source material was CD4+ or CD8+ T cells sorted from blood, sampled in a trial of the OX40 agonist ivuxolimab. These TCRs come from an adult with an advanced solid tumor such as melanoma, head and neck, liver or kidney cancer.

The chain joins TRBV5-1 to TRBJ1-2; no reliable D call. Trimming removed 0 bases at V and 2 bases at J, with 8 bases between. The CDR3 runs 14 residues. CDR1 and CDR2 (germline): SGHRS, YFSETQ. The CDR3 here is CASSLEPINYGYTF. CDR3 bases: TGCGCCAGCAGCTTGGAACCTATAAACTATGGCTACACCTTC.

This rearrangement joins TRBV29-1 to TRBJ1-6, with 7 bases that match TRBD1. Germline values: CDR1 SQVTM, CDR2 ANQGSEA. J gave up 9 bases and V 3 bases, and 11 bases lay outside the gene matches. This CDR3 is built from 15 residues. In DNA form, the CDR3 reads TGCAGCGTTGAGATTGTAACAGGGGTGTGTTCACCCCTCCACTTT. Encoded protein: CSVEIVTGVCSPLHF.

This sequence joins TRBV27 and TRBJ1-5, with 8 nucleotides matching TRBD1. The CDR3 runs to 14 residues. Germline loops: CDR1 MNHEY, CDR2 SMNVEV (reference sequence). The J segment lost 4 bases and the V segment lost 6 bases, leaving 5 bases of the junction unmatched. CDR3 loop: CASRGGQGNQPQHF. CDR3 in DNA: TGTGCCAGCAGGGGTGGACAGGGAAATCAGCCCCAGCATTTT.

This sequence joins TRBV7-9 and TRBJ2-3; 11 bases are shared with TRBD2. The germline CDR1 and CDR2 sequences are SEHNR and FQNEAQ (reference sequence). The CDR3 length is 15 residues. The V segment lost 5 bases and the J segment 5 bases; nucleotides outside the gene matches: 6. The CDR3: CASSLTSGEIDTQYF. In DNA form, the CDR3 reads TGTGCCAGCAGCCTGACTAGCGGGGAGATAGATACGCAGTATTTT. Variable domain in full (rest from reference TRBV7-9 and TRBJ2-3): DTGVSQNPRHKITKRGQNVTFRCDPISEHNRLYWYRQTLGQGPEFLTYFQNEAQLEKSRLLSDRFSAERPKGSFSTLEIQRTEQGDSAMYLCASSLTSGEIDTQYFGPGTRLTVL.

This clone was recorded only once. The junction departs from germline at one end; a sequencing error may be responsible. J is TRBJ2-1 and V is TRBV5-8; D gene uncertain. Germline-derived CDR1 and CDR2 are SGHTS and YDEGEE. The CDR3 has 13 amino acids. The CDR3 DNA sequence: TGTGCCAGCAGCTTGGTAGGAGACTCCGTAACTGTCTTC. Residues: CASSLVGDSVTVF.

A few counts support this clone. The rearrangement joins TRBV7-8 to TRBJ2-5, with 8 bases identical to TRBD2. Germline loops: CDR1 SGHVS, CDR2 FQNEAQ. CDR3 length equals 15 residues. The J segment lost 1 base and the V segment lost 5 bases, leaving 6 bases of the junction unmatched. The CDR3 DNA follows: TGTGCCAGCAGCCGGGGGGGTCCCTCCCAAGAGACCCAGTACTTC. It codes for CASSRGGPSQETQYF. The whole variable domain, filled in from reference TRBV7-8 and TRBJ2-5, reads GAGVSQSPRYKVAKRGQDVALRCDPISGHVSLFWYQQALGQGPEFLTYFQNEAQLDKSGLPSDRFFAERPEGSVSTLKIQRTQQEDSAVYLCASSRGGPSQETQYFGPGTRLLVL.

This clone has just a few counts. This rearrangement joins TRBV4-1 to TRBJ2-1; TRBD2 agrees at 9 bases. This CDR3 is 17 amino acids long. The junction had 12 bases not matched to a gene; V was cut back by 4 bases and J by 5 bases. Germline V gene lookup returns CDR1 MGHRA and CDR2 YSYEKL. CDR3 loop: CASSPRGGRAENNEQFF. The CDR3 nucleotides read TGCGCCAGCAGCCCGAGGGGCGGGAGGGCCGAGAACAATGAGCAGTTCTTC.

The gene calls are TRBV5-4 and TRBJ2-7; TRBD2 aligns across 7 bases. CDR1 is SGHNT and CDR2 is YYREEE in the germline V gene (reference sequence). With V trimmed by 2 bases and J by 4 bases, 6 bases remained unmatched. This CDR3 comprises 14 residues. In DNA form, the CDR3 reads TGTGCCAGCAGCTTAGCTAGCGGCACTTACGAGCAGTACTTC. This translates into CASSLASGTYEQYF. Supplemented by reference TRBV5-4 and TRBJ2-7, the full variable domain reads ETGVTQSPTHLIKTRGQQVTLRCSSQSGHNTVSWYQQALGQGPQFIFQYYREEENGRGNFPPRFSGLQFPNYSSELNVNALELDDSALYLCASSLASGTYEQYFGPGTRLTVT.

This chain joins TRBV25-1 and TRBJ2-3; TRBD2 aligns across 9 bases. Trimming at V came to 5 bases and at J to 0 bases, leaving 9 bases not matched to a gene. CDR3 size: 17 residues. CDR1 and CDR2 (germline): MGHDK, SYGVNS. CDR3 residues: CASSILGLAGSTDTQYF. DNA for the CDR3: TGTGCCAGCAGTATATTAGGCCTAGCGGGAAGCACAGATACGCAGTATTTT. The variable domain in full, completed from reference TRBV25-1 and TRBJ2-3, reads EADIYQTPRYLVIGTGKKITLECSQTMGHDKMYWYQQDPGMELHLIHYSYGVNSTEKGDLSSESTVSRIRTEHFPLTLESARPSHTSQYLCASSILGLAGSTDTQYFGPGTRLTVL.

The genes are TRBV19 and TRBJ2-4, with D perhaps matching TRBD1 (6 bases). This CDR3 spans 15 amino acids. V lost 3 bases to trimming and J lost 5 bases, with 14 bases between them. CDR1 and CDR2 from the germline V gene are LNHDA and SQIVND (reference sequence). This CDR3 is CASSIVTGFQNIQYF. CDR3 DNA: TGTGCCAGTAGTATCGTGACAGGATTTCAAAACATTCAGTACTTC. Filled out from reference TRBV19 and TRBJ2-4, the complete variable domain reads DGGITQSPKYLFRKEGQNVTLSCEQNLNHDAMYWYRQDPGQGLRLIYYSQIVNDFQKGDIAEGYSVSREKKESFPLTVTSAQKNPTAFYLCASSIVTGFQNIQYFGAGTRLSVL.

The chain is built from TRBV5-4 and TRBJ2-5; D is tentatively TRBD1 or TRBD2 (5 bases each). V shed 2 bases and J shed 4 bases, with 9 bases lying between them. CDR1 is SGHNT and CDR2 is YYREEE in the germline V gene (reference sequence). The CDR3 extends over 13 amino acids. The CDR3 loop reads CASSFSGRETQYF. The CDR3 DNA follows: TGTGCCAGCAGCTTTTCGGGGCGAGAGACCCAGTACTTC.

The chain employs TRBV30 and TRBJ2-7; D may be TRBD1 (5 bases). The CDR3 length is 12 residues. Germline values: CDR1 GTSNPN, CDR2 SVGIG (reference sequence). V was shortened by 2 bases and J by 5 bases, with 10 bases between the two germline ends. CDR3 in DNA: TGTGCCTGGAGTCCGACAGAGAACGAGCAGTACTTC. Residues: CAWSPTENEQYF.